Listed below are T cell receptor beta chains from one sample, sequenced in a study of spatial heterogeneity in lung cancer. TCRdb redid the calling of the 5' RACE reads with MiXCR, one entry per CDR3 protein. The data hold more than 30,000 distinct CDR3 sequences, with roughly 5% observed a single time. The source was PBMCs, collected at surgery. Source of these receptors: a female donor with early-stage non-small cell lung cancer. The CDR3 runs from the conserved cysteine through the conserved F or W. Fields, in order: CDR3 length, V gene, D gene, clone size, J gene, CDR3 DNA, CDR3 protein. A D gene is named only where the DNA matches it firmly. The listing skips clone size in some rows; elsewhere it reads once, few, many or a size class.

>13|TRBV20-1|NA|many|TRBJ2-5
TGCAGTGCTTGGAGAGGGGAGAAAGAGACCCAGTACTTC
CSAWRGEKETQYF
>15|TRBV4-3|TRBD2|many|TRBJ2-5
TGCGCCAGCAGCCGCTCGGGACTAGCGGGAGAGACCCAGTACTTC
CASSRSGLAGETQYF
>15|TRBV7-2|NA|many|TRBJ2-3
TGTGCCAGCAGGACAGCTGGCGGGGGCGGGTATACGCAGTATTTT
CASRTAGGGGYTQYF
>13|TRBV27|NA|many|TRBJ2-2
TGTGCCAGCAACCCGGGGGCCGCAGGGGAGCTGTTTTTT
CASNPGAAGELFF
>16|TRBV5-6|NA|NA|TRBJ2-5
TGTGCCAGCAGCCCGGCGGAGCGCGGGTACCAAGAGACCCAGTACTTC
CASSPAERGYQETQYF
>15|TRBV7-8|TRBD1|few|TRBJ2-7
TGTGCCAGCAGCCTGGGGACAGCTAGCTCCTACGAGCAGTACTTC
CASSLGTASSYEQYF
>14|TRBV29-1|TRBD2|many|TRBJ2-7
TGCAGCGTCGCTGAGGGGCGGGGGGCCTACGAGCAGTACTTC
CSVAEGRGAYEQYF
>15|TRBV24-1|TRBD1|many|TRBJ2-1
TGTGCCACCAGTGACTTTACAGGGGGTGGCAATGAGCAGTTCTTC
CATSDFTGGGNEQFF
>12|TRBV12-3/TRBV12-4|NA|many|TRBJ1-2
TGTGCCAGCAGTTTTGAAGGCTTCGGCTACACCTTC
CASSFEGFGYTF
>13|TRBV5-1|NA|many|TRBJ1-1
TGCGCCAGCAGCTTGGGATACAGGGCTGAAGCTTTCTTT
CASSLGYRAEAFF
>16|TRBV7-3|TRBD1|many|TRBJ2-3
TGTGCCAGCAGCCCTGGCTGGACAGGGTCAGTGGATACGCAGTATTTT
CASSPGWTGSVDTQYF
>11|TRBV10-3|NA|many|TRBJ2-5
TGTGCCACCGAGGGGAAAGAGACCCAGTACTTC
CATEGKETQYF
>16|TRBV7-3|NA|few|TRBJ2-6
TGTGCCAGCAGCTTAGAACCCTTCTCTGGGGCCAACGTCCTGACTTTC
CASSLEPFSGANVLTF
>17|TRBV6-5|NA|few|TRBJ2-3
TGTGCCAGCAGTTACTCGAGCTGGGAGACTAGCACAGATACGCAGTATTTT
CASSYSSWETSTDTQYF
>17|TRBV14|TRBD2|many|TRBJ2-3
TGTGCCAGCAGCCAAGAAGTCGGACTAGGGGGCACAGATACGCAGTATTTT
CASSQEVGLGGTDTQYF
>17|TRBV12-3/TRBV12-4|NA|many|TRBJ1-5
TGTGCCAGCAGTTTAGCGCAGGGTGGTTTTGGCAATCAGCCCCAGCATTTT
CASSLAQGGFGNQPQHF
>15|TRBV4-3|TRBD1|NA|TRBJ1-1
TGCGCCAGCAGCTCGGACAGGGGCTTGAACACTGAAGCTTTCTTT
CASSSDRGLNTEAFF
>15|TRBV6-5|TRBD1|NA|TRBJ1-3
TGTGCCAGCAGTTACTCACAGGGGGCAGGAAACACCATATATTTT
CASSYSQGAGNTIYF
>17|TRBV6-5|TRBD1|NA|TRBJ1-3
TGTGCCAGCAGCCCAGAGGGGGCGCGATTTGCTGGAAACACCATATATTTT
CASSPEGARFAGNTIYF
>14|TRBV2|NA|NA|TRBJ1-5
TGTGCCAGCAGTGAAGGGACAGCAAAGGAGACCCAGCATTTT
CASSEGTAKETQHF
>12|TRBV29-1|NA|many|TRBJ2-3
TGCAGCGTTCTAGAGGCCGGAGATACGCAGTATTTT
CSVLEAGDTQYF
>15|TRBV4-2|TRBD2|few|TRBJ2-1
TGTGCCAGCAGCCAAGGTATAGCGGGGGACAATGAGCAGTTCTTC
CASSQGIAGDNEQFF
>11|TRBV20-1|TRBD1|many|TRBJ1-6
TGCAGTGCTAGAGCAGGGACAGCCCTCCACTTT
CSARAGTALHF
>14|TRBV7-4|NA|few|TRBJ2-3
TGTGCCAGCAGCTTACGGTCAGGATCAGATACGCAGTATTTT
CASSLRSGSDTQYF
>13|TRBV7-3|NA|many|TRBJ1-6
TGTGCCAGCAGCTTATCGAGGAACTCACCCCTCCACTTT
CASSLSRNSPLHF
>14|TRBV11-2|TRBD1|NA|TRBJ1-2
TGTGCCAGCAGCTCTGAGGACAGGGGGCCGGGCTACACCTTC
CASSSEDRGPGYTF
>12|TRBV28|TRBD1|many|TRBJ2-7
TGTGCCAGCAATACAGGGGGCGAGGAGCAGTACTTC
CASNTGGEEQYF
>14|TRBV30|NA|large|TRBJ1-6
TGTGCCTGGACCCGGGTCAGTTATAATTCACCCCTCCACTTT
CAWTRVSYNSPLHF
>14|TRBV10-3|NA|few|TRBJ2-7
TGTGCCATCGCCTCGACAGGTTTCTCCTACGAGCAGTACTTC
CAIASTGFSYEQYF
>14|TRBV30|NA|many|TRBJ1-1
TGTGCCTGGAGTGTATATGGGGTGAACACTGAAGCTTTCTTT
CAWSVYGVNTEAFF
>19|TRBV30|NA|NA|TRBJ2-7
TGTGCCTGGAGTCACAGTGGGTGGCGTCCCAAACCTGACTCCTACGAGCAGTACTTC
CAWSHSGWRPKPDSYEQYF
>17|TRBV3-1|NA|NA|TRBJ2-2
TGTGCCAGCAGTCCACCGGTAGGGTGGTTGAGTACCGGGGAGCTGTTTTTT
CASSPPVGWLSTGELFF
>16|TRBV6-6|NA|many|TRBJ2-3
TGTGCCAGCAGTTATAACAGGGAAAAGCACACAGATACGCAGTATTTT
CASSYNREKHTDTQYF
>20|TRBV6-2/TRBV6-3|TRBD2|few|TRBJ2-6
TGTGCCAGCAGTTACCCGGGACTAGCGGGGTTAAGGTCTGGGGCCAACGTCCTGACTTTC
CASSYPGLAGLRSGANVLTF
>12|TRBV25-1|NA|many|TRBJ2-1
TGTGCCAGCAGTGGAGAAAGGGGGAAGCAGTTCTTC
CASSGERGKQFF
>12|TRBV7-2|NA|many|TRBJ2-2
TGTGCCAGCAGCTTACGGTCCGGGGAGCTGTTTTTT
CASSLRSGELFF
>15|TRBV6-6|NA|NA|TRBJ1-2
TGTGCCAGCAGTTACGCCAGGGGCCTAAACTATGGCTACACCTTC
CASSYARGLNYGYTF
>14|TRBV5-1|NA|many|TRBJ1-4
TGCGCCAGCAGACCAGACAGAGTCGATGAAAAACTGTTTTTT
CASRPDRVDEKLFF
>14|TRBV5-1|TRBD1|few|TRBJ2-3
TGCGCCAGCAGCAAGACAGGGTTCGGAAATACGCAGTATTTT
CASSKTGFGNTQYF
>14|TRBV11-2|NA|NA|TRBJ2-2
TGTGCCAGCAGCCAAAGTCGGGGGACCGGGGAGCTGTTTTTT
CASSQSRGTGELFF
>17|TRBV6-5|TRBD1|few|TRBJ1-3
TGTGCCAGCAGTACCTGGACAGGGGCGAACTCTGGAAACACCATATATTTT
CASSTWTGANSGNTIYF
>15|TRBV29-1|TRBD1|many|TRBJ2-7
TGCAGCGTTGCGCCCGGGACAGGGGGCTTGTACGAGCAGTACTTC
CSVAPGTGGLYEQYF
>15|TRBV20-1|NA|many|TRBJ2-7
TGCAGTGCCACTCCCTTCGACAGGATATCCTACGAGCAGTACTTC
CSATPFDRISYEQYF
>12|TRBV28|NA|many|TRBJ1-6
TGTGCCAGCGGTACCGGGACGCCACCCCTCCACTTT
CASGTGTPPLHF
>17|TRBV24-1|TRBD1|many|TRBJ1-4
TGTGCCACCAGTGACCGGGACAGGACCACAACTAATGAAAAACTGTTTTTT
CATSDRDRTTTNEKLFF
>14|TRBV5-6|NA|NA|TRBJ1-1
TGTGCCAGCAGCTTTGTGGGGGCTAACACTGAAGCTTTCTTT
CASSFVGANTEAFF
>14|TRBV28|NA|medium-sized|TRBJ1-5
TGTGCCAGCAAGGGGATTTATAGCAATCAGCCCCAGCATTTT
CASKGIYSNQPQHF
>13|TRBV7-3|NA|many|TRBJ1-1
TGTGCCAGCAGCTCCGTCCTTTACACTGAAGCTTTCTTT
CASSSVLYTEAFF
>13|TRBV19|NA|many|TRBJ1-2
TGTGCCAGTTCCAGGTCCAGGGCGGATGGCTACACCTTC
CASSRSRADGYTF
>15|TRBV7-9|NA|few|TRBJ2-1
TGTGCCAGCAGTTATATACAGGGAGGTGGTAATGAGCAGTTCTTC
CASSYIQGGGNEQFF
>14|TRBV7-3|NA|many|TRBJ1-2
TGTGCCAGCAGCTTACAGGGGAGAGACTATGGCTACACCTTC
CASSLQGRDYGYTF